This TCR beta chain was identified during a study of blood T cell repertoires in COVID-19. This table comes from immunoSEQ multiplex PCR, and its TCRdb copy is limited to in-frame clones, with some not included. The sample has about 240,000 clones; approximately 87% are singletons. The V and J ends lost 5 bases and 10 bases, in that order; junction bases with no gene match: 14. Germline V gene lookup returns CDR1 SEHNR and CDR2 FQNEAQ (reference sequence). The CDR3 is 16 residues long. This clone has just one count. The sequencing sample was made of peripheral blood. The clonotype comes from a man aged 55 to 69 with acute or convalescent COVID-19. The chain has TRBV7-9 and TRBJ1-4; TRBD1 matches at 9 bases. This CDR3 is CASSVTGGAGARKLFF. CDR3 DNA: TGTGCCAGCAGCGTAACAGGGGGCGCGGGAGCCCGAAAACTGTTTTTT. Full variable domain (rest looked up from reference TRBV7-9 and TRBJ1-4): DTGVSQNPRHKITKRGQNVTFRCDPISEHNRLYWYRQTLGQGPEFLTYFQNEAQLEKSRLLSDRFSAERPKGSFSTLEIQRTEQGDSAMYLCASSVTGGAGARKLFFGSGTQLSVL.